The present TCR beta chain was sequenced within a study of blood T cell repertoires in COVID-19 (dated by TCRdb to between 2020 and 2021). Turning to the overall study: Samples from collaborators originated in the United States, Italy and Spain and spanned both the acute and convalescent phases of COVID-19. The prospective study material was composed of cDNA or gDNA derived from T cells, B-cell-depleted T cells, or PBMCs. Deeply sampled blood TCRbeta repertoires from subjects exposed to, actively infected with, or recovered from COVID-19 were included in the dataset. The repertoires were made available in a free public database intended to serve as a resource for research on the immune response to SARS-CoV-2. Samples were obtained from the ongoing ImmuneRACE study (first 160 participants) and from about 1,300 subjects provided by 6 global collaborators. The sample metadata nearly always contained a de-identified subject ID, COVID-19 status, age in years and sex. Where HLA class I and class II types were available, the types were taken from metadata supplied by the sample provider, not from assay-based typing.

With regard to this clone: Its target antigen remains unknown. No base quality values were provided; no much bigger clone lies one nucleotide off.

Each collaborating institution followed its own protocols to collect whole blood in K2EDTA tubes. For TCRbeta analysis, collaborators shipped samples in one of three forms: frozen whole blood, isolated PBMCs, or DNA extracted from either of those sample types. Broader findings and caveats from the paper: The amount of clinical and demographic metadata varied by source and participant and was provided uncurated.

Based on the germline V gene, the CDR1 and CDR2 sequences are KGHSY and FQNENV. V was cut back by 4 bases and J by 1 base, leaving a gap of 13 bases between them. Inclusive of the bounding cysteine and phenylalanine, the CDR3 is 15 residues long. Kept here is only the CDR3 DNA, which spans 45 bases and is read in frame from base 1. TCRbeta CDR3 regions were amplified from genomic DNA using the immunoSEQ Assay, a bias-controlled multiplex PCR. Per the source publication's procedure: The number of nucleated cells in each sample was estimated from the amplification of reference gene primers within the assay. To quantify the absolute abundance of each unique TCRbeta CDR3 rearrangement, sequence reads were collapsed and filtered. Productive Simpson clonality was computed per sample as the square root of Simpson's diversity index over productive rearrangements. Here the immuneACCESS table is served through TCRdb, limited to in-frame sequences with V and J called. Missing clones are a known gap in these copies; in checked studies unresolved V genes cover under half, and the rest lacks a known reason. Clone size and V and J calls were adopted from that table, with D and trimming inferred from the DNA. The sample table records tens of thousands of clones; approximately 88% of these occur just once. 3% to 3.5% of the sample belongs to the ten largest clones.

Sequences were obtained from peripheral blood. This sequence was found in a human donor in a cohort sampled during active COVID-19. The chain links TRBV16 with TRBJ1-1; confidence is insufficient to name the D gene. The CDR3 sequence is CASSPTRRPNTEAFF. The DNA sequence is given as TGTGCCAGCAGCCCGACAAGAAGGCCGAACACTGAAGCTTTCTTT.